The present T cell receptor beta chain was sequenced within a study of cytomegalovirus exposure and HLA in healthy donors. Study details: An earlier analysis found under 130 million unique TCR beta sequences from approximately 170 million T cells. Ancestry clustering placed roughly four fifths of several hundred genotyped donors in the Caucasian-associated cluster. General study points: The HLA-A and HLA-B alleles of most subjects were reportedly predicted accurately from TCR beta sequences.

A word on this clone: Antigen: not known.

The J segment lost 4 bases and the V segment lost 1 base, leaving 9 bases of the junction unmatched. CDR1 and CDR2 (germline): SEHNR, FQNEAQ (reference sequence). The length of the CDR3 is 17 residues. The PCR used 60 Vbeta and 13 Jbeta primers. TCRdb's copy holds only in-frame clones and misses some; the assay was immunoSEQ multiplex PCR. The repertoire holds some 200,000 clones, with approximately 78% as singletons. The sequence was collected from a woman in her late teens or twenties in good health and CMV-seronegative. The sample taken for sequencing was PBMCs. The J gene is TRBJ2-3, the V gene TRBV7-9, with TRBD2 matching over 9 bases. This chain's CDR3 is CASSLELLAGGADTQYF. CDR3 DNA sequence: TGTGCCAGCAGCTTAGAGCTACTAGCGGGCGGAGCAGATACGCAGTATTTT.